This TCR beta chain was sequenced for a study of blood T cell repertoires in COVID-19. Study overall: The United States, Italy and Spain provided the acute and convalescent COVID-19 samples.

Germline V CDR1 and CDR2: MNHEY, SVGEGT. Trimming at V came to 7 bases and at J to 7 bases, leaving 8 bases not matched to a gene. The CDR3 totals 13 residues. Authors' analysis steps: By means of reference gene primer amplification, nucleated cell counts were estimated. Sequencing used immunoSEQ multiplex PCR; TCRdb keeps in-frame clones, though not all of them. V and J calls and clone size are as listed in that table; D and trimming were resolved from the DNA. The sample consists of 55,000 to 75,000 clones, about four fifths of them appearing once. The V call is TRBV6-2 or TRBV6-3, the J call TRBJ1-1; 8 positions match TRBD1. The TCR comes from a man between 65 and 85 years old with acute or convalescent COVID-19. Specimen: peripheral blood. Here the CDR3 reads CASTPRTGIEAFF. The CDR3 DNA is TGTGCCAGCACCCCGAGGACAGGGATTGAAGCTTTCTTT.